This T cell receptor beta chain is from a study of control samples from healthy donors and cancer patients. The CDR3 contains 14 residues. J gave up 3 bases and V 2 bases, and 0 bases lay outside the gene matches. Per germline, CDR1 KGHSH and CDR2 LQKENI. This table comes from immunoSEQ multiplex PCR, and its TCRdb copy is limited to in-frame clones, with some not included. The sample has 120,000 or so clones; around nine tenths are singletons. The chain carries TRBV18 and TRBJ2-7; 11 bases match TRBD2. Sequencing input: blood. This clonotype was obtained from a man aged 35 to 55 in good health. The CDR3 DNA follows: TGTGCCAGCTCACCAACTAGCGGGGGCTACGAGCAGTACTTC. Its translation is CASSPTSGGYEQYF.